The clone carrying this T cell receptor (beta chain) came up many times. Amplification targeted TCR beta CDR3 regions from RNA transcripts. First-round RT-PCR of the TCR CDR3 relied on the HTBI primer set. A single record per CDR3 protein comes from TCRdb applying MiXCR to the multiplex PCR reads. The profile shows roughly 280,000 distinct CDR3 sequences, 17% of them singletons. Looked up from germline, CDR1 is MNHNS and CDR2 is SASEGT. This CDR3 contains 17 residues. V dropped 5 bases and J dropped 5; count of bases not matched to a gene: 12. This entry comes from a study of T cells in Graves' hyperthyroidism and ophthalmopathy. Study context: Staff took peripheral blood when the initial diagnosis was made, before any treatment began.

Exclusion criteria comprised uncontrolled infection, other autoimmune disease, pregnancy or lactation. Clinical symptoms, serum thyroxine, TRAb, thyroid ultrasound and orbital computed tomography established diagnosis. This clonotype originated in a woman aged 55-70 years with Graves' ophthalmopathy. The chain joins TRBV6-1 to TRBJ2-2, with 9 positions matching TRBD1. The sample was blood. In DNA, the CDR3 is TGTGCCAGCAGTCGCCCCTTGGGACAGGGATCAACCGGGGAGCTGTTTTTT. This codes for CASSRPLGQGSTGELFF.